A single sample gave rise to the 11 T cell receptor beta chains below, sequenced in a study of tumour-infiltrating T cells in Burkitt lymphoma (dated by TCRdb to 2018 to 2020). The method was the immunoSEQ multiplex PCR assay. The immuneACCESS repertoire file appears here via TCRdb, limited to in-frame rearrangements. These files lack a portion of the clones; in checked studies, under half of the deficit traces to unresolved V genes, and the cause of the others is not known. In all, the sample holds about 920 clones, and around a fifth of those were seen once. The ten biggest clones cover roughly 6.2% of the sample. The sequenced material came from tumor tissue. The receptor source for this set is a human donor with Burkitt lymphoma.

This clone was counted between two and nine times. The chain has TRBV5-1 and TRBJ1-1; 7 nucleotides match TRBD1. The CDR3 extends over 14 amino acids. V trimming: 0 bases; J trimming: 11 bases; junction bases outside the gene matches: 10. Per germline, CDR1 SGHRS and CDR2 YFSETQ. CDR3 coding DNA: TGCGCCAGCAGCTTGGGAGGGGGCACCGATGGGGCTTTCTTT. Its protein is CASSLGGGTDGAFF.

The chain is built from TRBV10-3 and TRBJ2-1; 10 positions match TRBD2. V shed 5 bases and J 5 bases; nucleotides not matched to a gene: 9. The CDR3 spans 16 residues. Germline V gene data show CDR1 as ENHRY and CDR2 as SYGVKD. In DNA, the CDR3 is TGTGCCATCAGTCCGTCCCTAGCGGGGGCTGACAATGAGCAGTTCTTC. It specifies CAISPSLAGADNEQFF.

There are a few counts of this clone. V gene TRBV5-1 combines with J gene TRBJ1-1; 10 bases are shared with TRBD1. V lost 4 bases, J lost 1 base, and 4 bases stayed unmatched. The CDR3 totals 15 residues. Germline values: CDR1 SGHRS, CDR2 YFSETQ. DNA of the CDR3: TGCGCCAGCAGCCCGACAGGGGGCTCGAACACTGAAGCTTTCTTT. Translated: CASSPTGGSNTEAFF.

This clone was detected only a few times. The CDR3 sequence is CASSDQVSLYEQYF. The CDR3 bases are TGTGCCAGCAGTGACCAGGTTTCCCTCTACGAGCAGTACTTC. The V and J genes are TRBV2 and TRBJ2-7; D gene uncertain. V was pared by 3 bases and J by 3 bases, with 12 bases between. The germline gives CDR1 SNHLY, CDR2 FYNNEI. The CDR3 contains 14 residues.

This chain joins TRBV5-1 and TRBJ1-2, with D tentatively TRBD1 (6 bases). CDR3 size: 13 residues. The germline CDR1 and CDR2 sequences are SGHRS and YFSETQ. V was shortened by 1 base and J by 3 bases, with 7 bases between the two germline ends. In DNA form, the CDR3 reads TGCGCCAGCAGCTTGAACAGGGACTATGGCTACACCTTC. Translated: CASSLNRDYGYTF. Full variable domain (rest looked up from reference TRBV5-1 and TRBJ1-2): KAGVTQTPRYLIKTRGQQVTLSCSPISGHRSVSWYQQTPGQGLQFLFEYFSETQRNKGNFPGRFSGRQFSNSRSEMNVSTLELGDSALYLCASSLNRDYGYTFGSGTRLTVV.

In this sample, this clone turned up a few times. V usage is TRBV28 and J usage is TRBJ2-2; D is undetermined. CDR3 length: 8 residues. CDR1 is MDHEN, CDR2 SYDVKM, per germline. Trimming cost V 11 bases and J 6 bases, with 1 base left between them. The CDR3, as DNA: TGTGCCGCCGGGGAGCTGTTTTTT. This codes for CAAGELFF.

This clone was seen only a few times. This rearrangement joins TRBV5-1 to TRBJ1-4; D ambiguous. Trimming pared 0 bases from V and 0 bases from J, leaving 6 bases between. The germline gives CDR1 SGHRS, CDR2 YFSETQ. This CDR3 is built from 15 residues. The CDR3 DNA is TGCGCCAGCAGCTTGGGGGGTGCAACTAATGAAAAACTGTTTTTT. Amino acid sequence: CASSLGGATNEKLFF.

The J gene is TRBJ1-2, the V gene TRBV5-1; TRBD1 aligns across 7 bases. Germline V gene lookup returns CDR1 SGHRS and CDR2 YFSETQ. This CDR3 has 12 amino acids. Trimming cost V 4 bases and J 7 bases; bases outside gene matches: 4. For the CDR3, the DNA is TGCGCCAGCAGCGGGGGGACAGTTGGCTACACCTTC. Protein: CASSGGTVGYTF.

The gene calls are TRBV7-2 and TRBJ2-6; D is unclear. CDR1 is SGHTA and CDR2 is FQGNSA in the germline V gene. This CDR3 contains 13 residues. V was shortened by 5 bases and J by 5 bases, with 7 bases between the two germline ends. The CDR3 nucleotides are TGTGCCAGCAGCCTCCTAAGGGCCAACGTCCTGACTTTC. This gives the protein CASSLLRANVLTF.

This clone was counted only a few times. The chain couples TRBV5-5 to TRBJ1-2, with D possibly TRBD1 on 6 matching bases. V gave up 4 bases and J gave up 2 bases, with 12 bases separating them. This CDR3 region has 14 residues. The germline V gene has CDR1 SGHKS and CDR2 YYEKEE (reference sequence). The CDR3 spells CASSPGVRNYGYTF. The CDR3, as DNA: TGTGCCAGCAGCCCAGGGGTGAGGAACTATGGCTACACCTTC.

This chain uses TRBV7-9 with TRBJ1-1; a weak D match, TRBD1 (5 bases). Per the germline V gene, CDR1 is SEHNR and CDR2 is FQNEAQ (reference sequence). V lost 3 bases and J 8 bases, leaving 16 bases between the germline ends. The CDR3 is 14 amino acids. CDR3 in amino acids: CASSFYGAVVEAFF. The CDR3 nucleotides read TGTGCCAGCAGCTTTTACGGGGCAGTCGTAGAAGCTTTCTTT. Using reference TRBV7-9 and TRBJ1-1 for the parts outside the CDR3, the full variable domain is DTGVSQNPRHKITKRGQNVTFRCDPISEHNRLYWYRQTLGQGPEFLTYFQNEAQLEKSRLLSDRFSAERPKGSFSTLEIQRTEQGDSAMYLCASSFYGAVVEAFFGQGTRLTVV.